The clone carrying this TCR beta chain appeared once. V was trimmed by 6 bases and J by 7 bases, leaving 15 bases between them. The CDR3 totals 13 residues. Germline CDR1 reads MNHEY; CDR2 reads SVGAGI. This entry belongs to a study of CD8 T cells in Susac syndrome. The authors reverse transcribed roughly 0.45 to 1 ug RNA with random hexamers. Coverage of TCR beta CDR3 amplification by immunoSEQ multiplex PCR extended to 54 Vbeta and 13 Jbeta. TCRdb redid the calling of the immunoSEQ multiplex PCR reads with MiXCR, one entry per CDR3 protein. The sample contains about 400,000 distinct CDR3 sequences, roughly 85% of which appear only once. The CD8+ and CD4+ T cells were negatively isolated, with the TEMRA cells enriched by FACS.

This TCR was sampled from a human donor with multiple sclerosis. Sample: CD8+ T cells from PBMCs. This chain joins TRBV6-5 and TRBJ2-5; maybe TRBD2 (6 bases). CDR3 sequence: CASSSGLGGTQYF. The CDR3 DNA follows: TGTGCCAGCAGCTCGGGACTCGGTGGGACCCAGTACTTC.